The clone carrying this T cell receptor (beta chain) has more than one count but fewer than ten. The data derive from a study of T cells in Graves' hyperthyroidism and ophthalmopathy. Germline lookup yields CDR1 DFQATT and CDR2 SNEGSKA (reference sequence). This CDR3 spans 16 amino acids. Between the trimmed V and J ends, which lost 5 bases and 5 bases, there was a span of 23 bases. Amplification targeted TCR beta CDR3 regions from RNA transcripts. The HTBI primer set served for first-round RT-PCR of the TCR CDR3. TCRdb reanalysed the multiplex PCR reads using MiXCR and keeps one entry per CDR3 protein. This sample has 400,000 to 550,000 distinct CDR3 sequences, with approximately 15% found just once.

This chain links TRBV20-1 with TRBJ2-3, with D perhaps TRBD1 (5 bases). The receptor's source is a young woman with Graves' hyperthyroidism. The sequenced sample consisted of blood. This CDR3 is CSAPWGWAGQGDTQYF. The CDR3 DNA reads TGCAGTGCTCCCTGGGGTTGGGCAGGGCAGGGAGATACGCAGTATTTT.